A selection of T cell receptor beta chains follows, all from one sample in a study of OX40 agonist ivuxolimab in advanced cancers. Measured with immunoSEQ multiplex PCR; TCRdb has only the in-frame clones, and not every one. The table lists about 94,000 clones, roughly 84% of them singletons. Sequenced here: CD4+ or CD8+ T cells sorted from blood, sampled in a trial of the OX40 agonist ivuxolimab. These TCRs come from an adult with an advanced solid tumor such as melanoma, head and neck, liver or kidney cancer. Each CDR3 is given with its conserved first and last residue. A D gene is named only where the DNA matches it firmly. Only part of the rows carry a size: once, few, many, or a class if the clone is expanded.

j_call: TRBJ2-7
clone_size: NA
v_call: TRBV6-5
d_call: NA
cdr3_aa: CASSVNRVSYEQYF
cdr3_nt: TGTGCCAGCAGTGTAAACAGGGTTTCCTACGAGCAGTACTTC

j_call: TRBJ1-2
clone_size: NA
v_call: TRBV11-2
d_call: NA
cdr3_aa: CASSLGGPLWGYTF
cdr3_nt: TGTGCCAGCAGCTTAGGGGGACCCCTTTGGGGCTACACCTTC

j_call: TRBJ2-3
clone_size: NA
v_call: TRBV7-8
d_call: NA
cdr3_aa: CASSPWTVPTDTQYF
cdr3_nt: TGTGCCAGCAGCCCATGGACAGTCCCCACAGATACGCAGTATTTT

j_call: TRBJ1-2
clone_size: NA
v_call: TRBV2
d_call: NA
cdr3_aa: CASSGYGNYGYTF
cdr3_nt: TGTGCCAGCAGTGGGTACGGGAACTATGGCTACACCTTC

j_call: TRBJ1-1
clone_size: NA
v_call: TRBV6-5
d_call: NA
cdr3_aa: CASSYLGLGTEAFF
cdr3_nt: TGTGCCAGCAGTTACTTGGGGCTGGGGACTGAAGCTTTCTTT

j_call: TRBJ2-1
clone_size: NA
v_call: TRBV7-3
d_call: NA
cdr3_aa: CASSLSGESYNEQFF
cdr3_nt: TGTGCCAGCAGCTTATCGGGGGAGTCCTACAATGAGCAGTTCTTC

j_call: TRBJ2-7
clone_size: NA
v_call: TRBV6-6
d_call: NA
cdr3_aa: CASSYSNGPYEQYF
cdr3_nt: TGTGCCAGCAGTTACTCGAACGGACCCTACGAGCAGTACTTC

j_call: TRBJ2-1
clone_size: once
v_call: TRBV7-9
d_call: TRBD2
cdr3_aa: CASSAGTSGVDEQFF
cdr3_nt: TGTGCCAGCAGCGCCGGGACTAGCGGGGTGGATGAGCAGTTCTTC

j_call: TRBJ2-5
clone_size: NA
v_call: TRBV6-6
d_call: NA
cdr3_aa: CASTPGGETQYF
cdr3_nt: TGTGCCAGCACACCGGGCGGGGAGACCCAGTACTTC

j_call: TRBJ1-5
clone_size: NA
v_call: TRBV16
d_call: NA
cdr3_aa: CASSQSRGLSNQPQHF
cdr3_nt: TGTGCCAGCAGCCAATCAAGGGGGTTGAGCAATCAGCCCCAGCATTTT

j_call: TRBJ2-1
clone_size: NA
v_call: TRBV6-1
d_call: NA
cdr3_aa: CASSEDPPQRVYNEQFF
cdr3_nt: TGTGCCAGCAGTGAAGACCCCCCCCAGCGTGTCTACAATGAGCAGTTCTTC

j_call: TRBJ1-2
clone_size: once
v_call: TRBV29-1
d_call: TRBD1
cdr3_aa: CSAALPAGGDYGYTF
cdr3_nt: TGCAGCGCCGCCCTCCCGGCAGGGGGGGACTATGGCTACACCTTC

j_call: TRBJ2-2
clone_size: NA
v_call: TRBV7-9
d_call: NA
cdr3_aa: CASSLGTLTPGELFF
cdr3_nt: TGTGCCAGCAGCCTGGGGACTCTTACCCCCGGGGAGCTGTTTTTT

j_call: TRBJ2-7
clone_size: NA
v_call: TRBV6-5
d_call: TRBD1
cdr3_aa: CASRDRGTEQYF
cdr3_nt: TGTGCCAGCCGGGACAGGGGTACCGAGCAGTACTTC

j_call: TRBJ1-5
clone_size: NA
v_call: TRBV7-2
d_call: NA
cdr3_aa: CASSFGTRGQPQHF
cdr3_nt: TGTGCCAGCAGCTTCGGGACAAGGGGCCAGCCCCAGCATTTT

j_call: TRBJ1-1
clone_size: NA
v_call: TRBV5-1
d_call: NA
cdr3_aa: CASSLGRGGTEAFF
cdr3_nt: TGCGCCAGCAGCCTGGGCAGGGGTGGAACTGAAGCTTTCTTT

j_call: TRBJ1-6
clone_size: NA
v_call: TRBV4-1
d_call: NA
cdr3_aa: CASSQEVTGLRGPLHF
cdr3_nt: TGCGCCAGCAGCCAAGAAGTTACTGGGTTACGGGGTCCCCTCCACTTT

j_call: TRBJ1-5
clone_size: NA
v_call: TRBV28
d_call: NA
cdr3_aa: CASSLDGYSNQPQHF
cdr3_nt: TGTGCCAGCAGCCTAGACGGCTATAGCAATCAGCCCCAGCATTTT

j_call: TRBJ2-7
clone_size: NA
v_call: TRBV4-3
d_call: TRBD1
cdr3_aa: CASSHQETGGYEQYF
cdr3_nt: TGCGCCAGCAGCCATCAAGAGACAGGGGGCTACGAGCAGTACTTC

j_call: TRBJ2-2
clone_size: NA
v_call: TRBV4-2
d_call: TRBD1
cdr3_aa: CASSQATGLTGELFF
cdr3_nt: TGTGCCAGCAGCCAAGCGACAGGGTTGACCGGGGAGCTGTTTTTT

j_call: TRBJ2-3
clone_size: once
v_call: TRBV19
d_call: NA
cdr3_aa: CASSISGGTDTQYF
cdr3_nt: TGTGCCAGTAGTATTTCGGGGGGCACAGATACGCAGTATTTT

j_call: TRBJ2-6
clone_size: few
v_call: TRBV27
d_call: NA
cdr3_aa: CASSPPRGSGANVLTF
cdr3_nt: TGTGCCAGCAGTCCGCCCAGGGGTTCTGGGGCCAACGTCCTGACTTTC

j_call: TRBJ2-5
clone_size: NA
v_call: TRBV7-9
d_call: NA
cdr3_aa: CASSTRGIISETQYF
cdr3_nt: TGTGCCAGCAGCACCCGAGGGATCATTTCAGAGACCCAGTACTTC

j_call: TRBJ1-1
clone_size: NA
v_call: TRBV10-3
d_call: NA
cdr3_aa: CAISERVNTEAFF
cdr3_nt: TGTGCCATCAGTGAGAGGGTGAACACTGAAGCTTTCTTT

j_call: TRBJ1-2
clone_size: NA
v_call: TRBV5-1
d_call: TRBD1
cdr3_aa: CASSSTGRGYGYTF
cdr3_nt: TGCGCCAGCAGCTCGACAGGGAGGGGGTATGGCTACACCTTC

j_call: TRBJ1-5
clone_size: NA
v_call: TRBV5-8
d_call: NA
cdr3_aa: CASRAWSDNQPQHF
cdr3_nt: TGTGCCAGCAGGGCGTGGTCTGACAATCAGCCCCAGCATTTT

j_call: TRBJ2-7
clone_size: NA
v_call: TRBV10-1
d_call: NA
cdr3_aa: CASRRVFYEQYF
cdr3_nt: TGCGCCAGCAGGAGGGTCTTCTACGAGCAGTACTTC

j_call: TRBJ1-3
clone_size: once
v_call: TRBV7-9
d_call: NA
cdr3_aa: CASSSGPSSGNTIYF
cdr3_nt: TGTGCCAGCAGCTCCGGACCCTCCTCTGGAAACACCATATATTTT

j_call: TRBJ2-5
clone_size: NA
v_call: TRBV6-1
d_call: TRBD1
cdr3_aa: CASSGPGQGAGETQYF
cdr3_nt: TGTGCCAGCAGTGGCCCGGGACAGGGGGCCGGGGAGACCCAGTACTTC

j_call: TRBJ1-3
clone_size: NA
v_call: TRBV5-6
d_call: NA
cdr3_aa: CASSLLGGQRNTIYF
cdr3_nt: TGTGCCAGCAGCTTGTTGGGGGGGCAGAGAAACACCATATATTTT

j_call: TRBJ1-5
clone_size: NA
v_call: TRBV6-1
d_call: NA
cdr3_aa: CASIEGTSLGNQPQHF
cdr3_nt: TGTGCCAGCATTGAGGGGACCTCCCTAGGTAATCAGCCCCAGCATTTT

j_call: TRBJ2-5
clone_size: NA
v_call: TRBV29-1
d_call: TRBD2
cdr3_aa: CSVGGTSGGPEETQYF
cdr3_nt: TGCAGCGTTGGGGGGACTAGCGGGGGGCCAGAGGAGACCCAGTACTTC

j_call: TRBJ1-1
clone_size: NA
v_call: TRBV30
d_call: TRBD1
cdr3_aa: CAWNRNDRATEAFF
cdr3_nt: TGTGCCTGGAACCGAAACGACAGGGCCACTGAAGCTTTCTTT

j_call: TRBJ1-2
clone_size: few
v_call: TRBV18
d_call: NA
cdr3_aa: CASSPRAGDYGYTF
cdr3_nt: TGTGCCAGCTCCCCTCGGGCAGGAGACTATGGCTACACCTTC

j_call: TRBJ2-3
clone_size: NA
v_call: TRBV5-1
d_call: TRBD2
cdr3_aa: CAARTSGDTDTQYF
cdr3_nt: TGCGCCGCTCGGACTAGCGGGGACACAGATACGCAGTATTTT

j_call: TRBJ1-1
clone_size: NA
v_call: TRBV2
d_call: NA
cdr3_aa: CAGWDPMNTEAFF
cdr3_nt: TGTGCCGGATGGGATCCCATGAACACTGAAGCTTTCTTT

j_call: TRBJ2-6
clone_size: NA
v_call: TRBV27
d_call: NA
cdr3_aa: CASSWALASGANVLTF
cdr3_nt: TGTGCCAGCAGTTGGGCCCTAGCGAGTGGGGCCAACGTCCTGACTTTC

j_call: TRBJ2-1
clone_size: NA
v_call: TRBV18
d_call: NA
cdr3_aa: CASSPGGSKEQFF
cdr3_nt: TGTGCCAGCTCACCAGGAGGGTCTAAGGAGCAGTTCTTC

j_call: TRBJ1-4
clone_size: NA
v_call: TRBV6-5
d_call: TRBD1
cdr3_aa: CASSYFSGGKGEKLFF
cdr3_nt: TGTGCCAGCAGTTACTTCTCAGGGGGCAAGGGGGAAAAACTGTTTTTT

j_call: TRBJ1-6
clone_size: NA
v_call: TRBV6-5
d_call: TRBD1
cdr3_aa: CASSYRGQGSPLHF
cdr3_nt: TGTGCCAGCAGTTACAGGGGGCAAGGTTCACCCCTCCACTTT